The 29 T cell receptor beta chains below were found in one sample sequenced in a study of shared clonotypes between healthy human individuals. Some clones are missing from TCRdb's copy, which holds only in-frame ones; the method was immunoSEQ multiplex PCR. The sample shows about 2.3 million clones, around 93% of them seen only once. Specimen: naive CD4+ T cells from PBMCs. Described subset: CD45RA+ positively selected. These receptors were taken from a man between 18 and 35 years old in good health. Some clones in this sample may be carry-over from other donors' samples.

The rearrangement uses TRBV28 and TRBJ2-3; D is undetermined. This CDR3 spans 11 amino acids. The germline V gene encodes CDR1 MDHEN and CDR2 SYDVKM. The V gene lost 8 bases and the J gene lost 6 bases, with 9 bases spanning the gap. The CDR3 sequence is CASLSRDTQYF. CDR3 bases: TGTGCCAGCCTATCAAGGGATACGCAGTATTTT.

A note on this clone: This specimen includes other DNA sequences encoding the same CDR3. This chain uses TRBV28 with TRBJ1-2, with 11 bases matching TRBD1. The CDR3 contains 14 residues. Germline V gene data show CDR1 as MDHEN and CDR2 as SYDVKM. V was clipped by 4 bases and J by 3 bases; unmatched bases: 1. The CDR3 nucleotides read TGTGCCAGCAGTTCGGGACAGGGGGACTATGGCTACACCTTC. It yields the protein CASSSGQGDYGYTF.

Only one count was recorded for this clone. The V and J genes are TRBV30 and TRBJ2-1; 10 nucleotides align to TRBD2. This CDR3 is built from 17 residues. Germline V lookup: CDR1 GTSNPN, CDR2 SVGIG (reference sequence). Losses at the gene ends were 0 bases for V and 7 bases for J; bases not matched to a gene: 12. The chain's CDR3 is CAWSVGALAGLRNEQFF. DNA of the CDR3: TGTGCCTGGAGTGTCGGAGCACTAGCGGGACTAAGGAATGAGCAGTTCTTC.

The chain couples TRBV6-6 to TRBJ2-3, with D uncertain. V dropped 5 bases and J dropped 3 bases, with 12 bases sitting between them. Germline loops: CDR1 MNHNY, CDR2 SVGAGI (reference sequence). The CDR3 has 14 amino acids. The CDR3 DNA reads TGTGCCAGCAGTATACACCCCTTGACAGATACGCAGTATTTT. The encoded protein is CASSIHPLTDTQYF.

This clone was detected only once. The chain has TRBV16 and TRBJ1-2; D is undetermined. Trimming left V 0 bases short and J 0 bases short, with 8 bases between. Looked up from germline, CDR1 is KGHSY and CDR2 is FQNENV. This CDR3 has 15 residues. CDR3 bases: TGTGCCAGCAGCCAATCGATACTGGCTAACTATGGCTACACCTTC. It yields the protein CASSQSILANYGYTF.

This sequence joins TRBV25-1 and TRBJ1-3; no clear D gene. Germline V lookup: CDR1 MGHDK, CDR2 SYGVNS. This CDR3 contains 12 residues. V lost 3 bases and J lost 11, with 11 bases in between. CDR3 DNA sequence: TGTGCCAGCAGTGACGGACCTATAGCCATATATTTT. Translation gives CASSDGPIAIYF.

On this clone itself: This CDR3 is also generated by other DNA sequences in the sample. The chain is built from TRBV5-1 and TRBJ1-4; TRBD1 matches 8 bases. This CDR3 spans 15 amino acids. CDR1 SGHRS and CDR2 YFSETQ come from the germline V gene. Trimming cost V 4 bases and J 7 bases; bases outside gene matches: 9. The CDR3 is CASSPLGTGGEKLFF. CDR3 nucleotides: TGCGCCAGCAGCCCACTCGGGACAGGCGGTGAAAAACTGTTTTTT.

V usage is TRBV6-1 and J usage is TRBJ1-1; possibly TRBD1 for D (6 bases). This CDR3 has 19 amino acids. Trimming left V 4 bases short and J 0 bases short, with 24 bases between. CDR1 is MNHNS and CDR2 is SASEGT in the germline V gene. The CDR3 here is CASSVIFGTQEFMNTEAFF. As DNA, the CDR3 is TGTGCCAGCAGTGTGATTTTCGGGACACAGGAGTTCATGAACACTGAAGCTTTCTTT.

This chain links TRBV29-1 with TRBJ2-1; D is possibly TRBD1 (5 bases). With 1 base removed from V and 2 bases from J, the gap between germline ends came to 15 bases. Per germline, CDR1 SQVTM and CDR2 ANQGSEA. The CDR3 is 16 amino acids. DNA for the CDR3: TGCAGCGTTGAAGGGGGCCAGGCAGCAACCTACAATGAGCAGTTCTTC. Its protein product is CSVEGGQAATYNEQFF.

This clone was counted a single time. Other DNA sequences in this sample translate to the same CDR3. The V and J genes are TRBV7-9 and TRBJ2-1; 10 bases are a match to TRBD2. With V trimmed by 4 bases and J by 4 bases, 1 base remained unmatched. Germline lookup yields CDR1 SEHNR and CDR2 FQNEAQ (reference sequence). The CDR3 is 14 amino acids. This CDR3 reads CASSSLAGYNEQFF. DNA of the CDR3: TGTGCCAGCAGCTCACTAGCGGGATACAATGAGCAGTTCTTC. Variable domain in full (rest from reference TRBV7-9 and TRBJ2-1): DTGVSQNPRHKITKRGQNVTFRCDPISEHNRLYWYRQTLGQGPEFLTYFQNEAQLEKSRLLSDRFSAERPKGSFSTLEIQRTEQGDSAMYLCASSSLAGYNEQFFGPGTRLTVL.

V gene TRBV5-1 combines with J gene TRBJ2-4; the D gene is possibly TRBD1 (6 bases). CDR1 is SGHRS, CDR2 YFSETQ, per germline. CDR3 size: 13 residues. V was shortened by 4 bases and J by 6 bases, with 11 bases between the two germline ends. CDR3 sequence (DNA): TGCGCCAGCAGCATGACAGGTGCAAACATTCAGTACTTC. It specifies CASSMTGANIQYF.

This chain links TRBV27 with TRBJ2-1; 12 nucleotides line up with TRBD2. V was pared by 6 bases and J by 9 bases, with 9 bases of the junction left unmatched. The CDR3 contains 15 residues. Germline CDR1 is MNHEY and CDR2 is SMNVEV (reference sequence). The CDR3 nucleotides are TGTGCCAGCAGGTCCACTAGCGGGAGGAATCTTGAGCAGTTCTTC. Translation gives CASRSTSGRNLEQFF.

A note on this clone: Within the sample, other DNA sequences also encode this same CDR3. The V and J genes are TRBV5-1 and TRBJ2-5; D could derive from TRBD1 or TRBD2 (7 bases each). The CDR3 consists of 15 residues. CDR1 SGHRS and CDR2 YFSETQ come from the germline V gene. Trimming cost V 7 bases and J 2 bases, with 18 bases left between them. For the CDR3, the DNA is TGCGCCAGCTCCCTCGGGGGGACAGCGCAAGAGACCCAGTACTTC. As protein: CASSLGGTAQETQYF.

The chain joins TRBV4-1 to TRBJ1-3; TRBD1 matches at 7 bases. Germline CDR1 MGHRA, CDR2 YSYEKL. The CDR3 length is 15 residues. V dropped 1 base and J dropped 2; count of bases not matched to a gene: 2. Here the CDR3 DNA reads TGCGCCAGCAGCCAAGCAGGGGGGACTGGAAACACCATATATTTT. This gives the protein CASSQAGGTGNTIYF.

The chain employs TRBV6-1 and TRBJ1-2; 11 bases are shared with TRBD1. V was pared by 2 bases and J by 5 bases, with 13 bases of the junction left unmatched. CDR1 is MNHNS, CDR2 SASEGT, per germline. The CDR3 loop spans 18 amino acids. Here the CDR3 DNA reads TGTGCCAGCAGTGAACAGAACGTGGACAGGGGGCACACTTATGGCTACACCTTC. Translation: CASSEQNVDRGHTYGYTF.

This chain connects TRBV7-9 to TRBJ2-1, with 10 bases lining up with TRBD2. Germline CDR1 and CDR2: SEHNR and FQNEAQ (reference sequence). J gave up 4 bases and V 4 bases, and 4 bases lay outside the gene matches. The CDR3 sequence is 15 residues long. CDR3 residues: CASSSGTSDYNEQFF. CDR3 coding DNA: TGTGCCAGCAGCTCTGGGACTAGCGATTACAATGAGCAGTTCTTC.

V is TRBV4-1 and J is TRBJ2-3; 11 nucleotides match TRBD2. Trimming took 5 bases from V and 8 from J; bases not matched to a gene: 9. CDR3 length: 15 residues. Germline CDR1 MGHRA, CDR2 YSYEKL. The CDR3 loop is CASSYLAGGQGTQYF. The CDR3 DNA follows: TGCGCCAGCAGCTACCTAGCGGGAGGCCAGGGTACGCAGTATTTT.

The gene calls are TRBV25-1 and TRBJ2-2; TRBD1 matches at 7 bases. Germline V gene data show CDR1 as MGHDK and CDR2 as SYGVNS. Losses at the gene ends were 5 bases for V and 1 base for J; bases not matched to a gene: 4. The CDR3 loop spans 15 amino acids. CDR3 DNA: TGTGCCAGCAGTCCACAGGGGATGAACACCGGGGAGCTGTTTTTT. Amino acid sequence: CASSPQGMNTGELFF. Complete variable domain (other parts from reference TRBV25-1 and TRBJ2-2): EADIYQTPRYLVIGTGKKITLECSQTMGHDKMYWYQQDPGMELHLIHYSYGVNSTEKGDLSSESTVSRIRTEHFPLTLESARPSHTSQYLCASSPQGMNTGELFFGEGSRLTVL.

The CDR3: CASSETPDYGYTF. The CDR3 DNA is TGTGCCAGCAGCGAAACACCGGACTATGGCTACACCTTC. The chain carries TRBV28 and TRBJ1-2; D is uncertain. The CDR3 length is 13 residues. Trimming stripped 6 bases from V and 3 bases from J, with 11 bases between. Germline lookup yields CDR1 MDHEN and CDR2 SYDVKM.

The V gene is TRBV15, the J gene TRBJ2-1, with 12 bases identical to TRBD2. The CDR3 is 19 amino acids. Germline V gene lookup returns CDR1 LNHNV and CDR2 YYDKDF (reference sequence). The junction had 10 bases not matched to a gene; V was cut back by 1 base and J by 3 bases. This CDR3 reads CATSRATASGRAIYNEQFF. As DNA, the CDR3 is TGTGCCACCAGCAGAGCTACGGCTAGCGGGAGGGCAATCTACAATGAGCAGTTCTTC.

The J gene is TRBJ2-1, the V gene TRBV5-4; D is perhaps TRBD1 or TRBD2 (5 bases each). This CDR3 has 16 amino acids. Per germline, CDR1 SGHNT and CDR2 YYREEE (reference sequence). The ends were cut back, 4 bases at V and 6 bases at J, with 20 bases in the middle. The CDR3: CASSRPGPERGNEQFF. Written as DNA, the CDR3 is TGTGCCAGCAGCAGACCGGGCCCGGAGAGGGGCAATGAGCAGTTCTTC.

This clone was found a few times. The CDR3 loop reads CAIFRVNTEAFF. The CDR3 region has the DNA TGTGCCATCTTTAGGGTGAACACTGAAGCTTTCTTT. The chain links TRBV7-9 to TRBJ1-1; D not certain. Per the germline V gene, CDR1 is SEHNR and CDR2 is FQNEAQ (reference sequence). The V gene lost 10 bases and the J gene lost 0 bases, with 9 bases spanning the gap. This CDR3 has 12 residues. The variable domain in full, with the rest retrieved from reference TRBV7-9 and TRBJ1-1, is DTGVSQNPRHKITKRGQNVTFRCDPISEHNRLYWYRQTLGQGPEFLTYFQNEAQLEKSRLLSDRFSAERPKGSFSTLEIQRTEQGDSAMYLCAIFRVNTEAFFGQGTRLTVV.

CDR3 nucleotide sequence: TGCAGCGTTGCGCGGGACACTTCGAACACCGGGGAGCTGTTTTTT. Translating gives CSVARDTSNTGELFF. The rearrangement uses TRBV29-1 and TRBJ2-2; D is possibly TRBD1 or TRBD2 (6 bases each). The V end lost 4 bases, the J end lost 0 bases, and 12 bases lay between the germline ends. The CDR3 consists of 15 residues. Germline CDR1 is SQVTM and CDR2 is ANQGSEA.

As regards this clone: This sample also contains other DNA sequences that code for the same CDR3. The chain is built from TRBV10-3 and TRBJ1-2, with unresolved D. The germline gives CDR1 ENHRY, CDR2 SYGVKD. The germline V and J ends were trimmed by 0 bases and 4 bases, with 9 bases remaining between them. CDR3 length: 14 residues. CDR3: CAISESGSGYGYTF. CDR3 in DNA: TGTGCCATCAGTGAGTCGGGGTCCGGCTATGGCTACACCTTC.

The chain couples TRBV6-4 to TRBJ1-5; D possibly corresponds to TRBD1 (5 bases). The V gene's germline CDR1 is MRHNA and CDR2 SNTAGT. This CDR3 contains 18 residues. V was cut by 2 bases and J by 6 bases, with 23 bases left in between. The CDR3 protein is CASSDQGRRLFFGQPQHF. The CDR3, as DNA: TGTGCCAGCAGTGACCAGGGAAGAAGATTATTTTTTGGTCAGCCCCAGCATTTT.

This sequence joins TRBV18 and TRBJ2-5, with 10 bases aligning to TRBD2. The CDR3 totals 17 residues. The ends lost 3 bases at V and 9 bases at J; junction bases unmatched: 16. Per germline, CDR1 KGHSH and CDR2 LQKENI. The CDR3 bases are TGTGCCAGCTCACCCGGGAACGGACTAGCGGCCGGTGTGGCCCAGTACTTC. This translates into CASSPGNGLAAGVAQYF.

The table lists this clone with a few counts. The chain employs TRBV9 and TRBJ1-4; 9 nucleotides agree with TRBD1. The CDR3 extends over 15 amino acids. CDR1 is SGDLS and CDR2 is YYNGEE in the germline V gene. Unmatched junction bases numbered 6, after V lost 4 bases and J lost 5 bases. The chain's CDR3 is CASSPAGTGNEKLFF. The CDR3 DNA sequence: TGTGCCAGCAGCCCAGCCGGGACAGGGAATGAAAAACTGTTTTTT.

This clone was observed a single time. The V gene is TRBV18, the J gene TRBJ2-4; TRBD2 is a possible D gene (7 bases). CDR1 KGHSH and CDR2 LQKENI come from the germline V gene. The CDR3 covers 16 residues. Trimming left V 0 bases short and J 6 bases short, with 15 bases between. The DNA for the CDR3 is TGTGCCAGCTCACCACCAAAGGCTGGGGGGGCAAACATTCAGTACTTC. Translated, it gives CASSPPKAGGANIQYF.

The rearrangement uses TRBV30 and TRBJ1-4; no reliable D call. This CDR3 contains 12 residues. Between the trimmed V and J ends, which lost 3 bases and 7 bases, there was a span of 9 bases. Germline-derived CDR1 and CDR2 are GTSNPN and SVGIG (reference sequence). The CDR3, as DNA: TGTGCCTGGAGGTCAAACAGTGAAAAACTGTTTTTT. This codes for CAWRSNSEKLFF.